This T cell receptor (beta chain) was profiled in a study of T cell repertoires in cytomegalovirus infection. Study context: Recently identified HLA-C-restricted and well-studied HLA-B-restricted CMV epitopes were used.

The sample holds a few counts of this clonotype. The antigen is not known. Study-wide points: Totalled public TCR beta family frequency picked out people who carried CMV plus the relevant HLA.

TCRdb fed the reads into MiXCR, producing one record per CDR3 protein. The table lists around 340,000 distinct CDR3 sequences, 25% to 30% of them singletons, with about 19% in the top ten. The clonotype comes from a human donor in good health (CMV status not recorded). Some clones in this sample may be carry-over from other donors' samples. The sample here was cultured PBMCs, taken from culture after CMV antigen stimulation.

The CDR3 loop is CASSLRPGPDTQYF. The CDR3 nucleotides are TGTGCCAGCAGTTTAAGGCCAGGGCCCGATACGCAGTATTTT. The rearrangement links TRBV28 to TRBJ2-3, with a tentative D call TRBD1 (5 bases). Trimming left V 2 bases short and J 6 bases short, with 12 bases between. CDR3 size: 14 residues. The germline gives CDR1 MDHEN, CDR2 SYDVKM.